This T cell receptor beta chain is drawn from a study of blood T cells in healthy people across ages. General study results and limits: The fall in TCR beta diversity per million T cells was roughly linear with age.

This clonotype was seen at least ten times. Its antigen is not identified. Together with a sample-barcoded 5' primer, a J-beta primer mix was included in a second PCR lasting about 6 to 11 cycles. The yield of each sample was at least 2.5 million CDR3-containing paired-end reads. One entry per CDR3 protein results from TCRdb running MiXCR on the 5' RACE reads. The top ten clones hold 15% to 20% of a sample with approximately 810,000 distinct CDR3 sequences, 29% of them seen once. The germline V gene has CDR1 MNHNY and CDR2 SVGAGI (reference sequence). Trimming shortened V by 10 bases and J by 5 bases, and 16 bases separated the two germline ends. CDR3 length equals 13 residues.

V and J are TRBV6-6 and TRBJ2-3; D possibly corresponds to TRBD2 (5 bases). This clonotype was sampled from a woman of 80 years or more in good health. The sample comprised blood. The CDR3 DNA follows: TGTGCCAACTATTCGGGAAGGGAAGATACGCAGTATTTT. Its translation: CANYSGREDTQYF.